The sequence of this T cell receptor beta chain was determined in a study of beta chain features in type 1 diabetes. The whole isolated RNA underwent reverse transcription, so sequencing captured expressed TCRB transcripts. Measured with immunoSEQ multiplex PCR; TCRdb has only the in-frame clones, and not every one. The data show 400,000 to 600,000 clones, with approximately 28% seen just once and 0.06% to 0.07% held by the top ten. Looked up from germline, CDR1 is SQVTM and CDR2 is ANQGSEA. The V end was cut by 3 bases, the J end by 4 bases, with 9 bases between. The length of the CDR3 is 12 residues.

The sample consisted of naive CD4+ T cells from blood. This clonotype was obtained from a man younger than 35 in good health. V usage is TRBV29-1 and J usage is TRBJ1-2; D is perhaps TRBD1 (5 bases). The CDR3 region has the DNA TGCAGCGTTGAGCCCCAGGGCTATGGCTACACCTTC. Translating gives CSVEPQGYGYTF.